This TCR beta chain was identified in a study of blood T cell repertoires in COVID-19. Study-wide background: There were acute and convalescent COVID-19 samples, and they came from the United States, Italy and Spain. PBMCs, B-cell-depleted T cells, or T cells were the source of the cDNA or gDNA that made up the material.

Per the original data handling: The assay estimated nucleated cells by amplifying reference gene primers. Generated by immunoSEQ multiplex PCR, the TCRdb table keeps only in-frame clones and is missing some. V and J calls and clone size are as listed in that table; D and trimming were resolved from the DNA. The data contain about 160,000 clones, 87% of them singletons. Germline CDR1 and CDR2: LNHDA and SQIVND (reference sequence). CDR3 length equals 14 residues. The V end lost 3 bases, the J end lost 4 bases, and 9 bases lay between the germline ends. In its sample, this clone was seen once. The chain links TRBV19 to TRBJ1-4; D is ambiguous. The receptor's source is an older woman with active or convalescent COVID-19. The sample taken for sequencing was peripheral blood. Written as DNA, the CDR3 is TGTGCCAGTAGTATGCGGGGTTTTAATGAAAAACTGTTTTTT. Encoded protein: CASSMRGFNEKLFF.